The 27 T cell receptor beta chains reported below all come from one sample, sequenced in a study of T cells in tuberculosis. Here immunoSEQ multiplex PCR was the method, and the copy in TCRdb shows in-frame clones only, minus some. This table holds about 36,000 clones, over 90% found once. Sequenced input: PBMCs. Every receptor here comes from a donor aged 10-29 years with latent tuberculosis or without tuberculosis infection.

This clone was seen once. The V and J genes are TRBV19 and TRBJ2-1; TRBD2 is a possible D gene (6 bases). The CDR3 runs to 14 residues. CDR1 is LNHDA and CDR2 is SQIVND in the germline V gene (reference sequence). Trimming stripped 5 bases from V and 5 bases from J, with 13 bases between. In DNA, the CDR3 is TGTGCCAGTAGTGCCAGGACTAACGACAATGAGCAGTTCTTC. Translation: CASSARTNDNEQFF.

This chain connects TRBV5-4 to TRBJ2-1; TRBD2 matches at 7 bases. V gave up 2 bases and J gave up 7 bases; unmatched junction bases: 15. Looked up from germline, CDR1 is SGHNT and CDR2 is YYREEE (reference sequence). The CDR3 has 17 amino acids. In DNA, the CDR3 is TGTGCCAGCAGCTTAAGCCGAGGGCGGGGGACCAGGAATGAGCAGTTCTTC. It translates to CASSLSRGRGTRNEQFF.

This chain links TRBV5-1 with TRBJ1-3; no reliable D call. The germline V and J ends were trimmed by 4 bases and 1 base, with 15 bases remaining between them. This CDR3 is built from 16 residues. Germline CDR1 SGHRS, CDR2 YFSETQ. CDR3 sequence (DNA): TGCGCCAGCAGCGCGTCCAGGCTCGAGTCTGGAAACACCATATATTTT. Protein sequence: CASSASRLESGNTIYF.

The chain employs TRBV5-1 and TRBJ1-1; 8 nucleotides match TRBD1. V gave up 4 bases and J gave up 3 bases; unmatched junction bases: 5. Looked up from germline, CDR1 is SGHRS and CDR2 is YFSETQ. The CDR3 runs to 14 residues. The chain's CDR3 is CASSLRGLDTEAFF. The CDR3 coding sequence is TGCGCCAGCAGCCTCAGGGGGCTCGACACTGAAGCTTTCTTT.

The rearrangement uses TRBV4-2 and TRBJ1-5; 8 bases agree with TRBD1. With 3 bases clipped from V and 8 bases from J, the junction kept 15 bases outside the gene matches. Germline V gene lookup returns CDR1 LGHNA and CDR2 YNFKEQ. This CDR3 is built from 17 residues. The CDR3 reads CASSHGGTGGNFKPQHF. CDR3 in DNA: TGTGCCAGCAGCCACGGGGGCACAGGGGGGAATTTTAAGCCCCAGCATTTT.

CDR3 in amino acids: CASSYRGQFNQPQHF. The CDR3 coding sequence is TGTGCCAGCAGTTACAGGGGGCAATTCAATCAGCCCCAGCATTTT. The chain uses TRBV2 and TRBJ1-5; TRBD1 aligns across 9 bases. The J segment lost 3 bases and the V segment lost 5 bases, leaving 5 bases of the junction unmatched. CDR1 and CDR2 (germline): SNHLY, FYNNEI. CDR3 length: 15 residues.

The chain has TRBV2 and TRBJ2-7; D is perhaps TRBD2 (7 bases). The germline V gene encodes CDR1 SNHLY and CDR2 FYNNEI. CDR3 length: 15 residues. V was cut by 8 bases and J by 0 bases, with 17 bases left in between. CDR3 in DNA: TGTGCCAGCGGAATAGGGGGGGGACCCTCCTACGAGCAGTACTTC. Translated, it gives CASGIGGGPSYEQYF.

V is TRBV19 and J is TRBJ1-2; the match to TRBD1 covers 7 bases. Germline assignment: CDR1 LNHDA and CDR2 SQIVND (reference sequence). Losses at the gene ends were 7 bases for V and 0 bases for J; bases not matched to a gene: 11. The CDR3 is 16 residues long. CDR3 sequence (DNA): TGTGCCAGTATCCAAAGAGGGGGCCGAGCTAACTATGGCTACACCTTC. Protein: CASIQRGGRANYGYTF.

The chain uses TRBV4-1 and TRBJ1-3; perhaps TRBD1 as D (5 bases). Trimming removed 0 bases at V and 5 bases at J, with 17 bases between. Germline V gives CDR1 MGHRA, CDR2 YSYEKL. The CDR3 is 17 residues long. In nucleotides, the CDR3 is TGCGCCAGCAGCCAAGATCTAGACAGACTCTTACGAAACACCATATATTTT. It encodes CASSQDLDRLLRNTIYF.

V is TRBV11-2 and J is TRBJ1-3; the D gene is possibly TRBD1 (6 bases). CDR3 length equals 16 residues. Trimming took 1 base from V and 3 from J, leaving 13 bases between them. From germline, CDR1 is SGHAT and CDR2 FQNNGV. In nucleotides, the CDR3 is TGTGCCAGCAGCTTAGGCTCAGGGGTTGGTGGAAACACCATATATTTT. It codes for CASSLGSGVGGNTIYF.

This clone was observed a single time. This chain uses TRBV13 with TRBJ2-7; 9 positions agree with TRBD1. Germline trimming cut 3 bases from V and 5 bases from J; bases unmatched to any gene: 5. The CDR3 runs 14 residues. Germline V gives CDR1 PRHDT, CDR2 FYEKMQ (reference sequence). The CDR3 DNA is TGTGCCAGCAGCTTCTCCGGGACAGGGCACGAGCAGTACTTC. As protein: CASSFSGTGHEQYF. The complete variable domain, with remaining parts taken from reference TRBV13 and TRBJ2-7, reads AAGVIQSPRHLIKEKRETATLKCYPIPRHDTVYWYQQGPGQDPQFLISFYEKMQSDKGSIPDRFSAQQFSDYHSELNMSSLELGDSALYFCASSFSGTGHEQYFGPGTRLTVT.

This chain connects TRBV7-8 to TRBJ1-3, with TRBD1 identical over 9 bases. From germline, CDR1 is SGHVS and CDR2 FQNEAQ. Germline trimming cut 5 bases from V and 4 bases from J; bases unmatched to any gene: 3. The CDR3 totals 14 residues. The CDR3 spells CASSRGTGGNTIYF. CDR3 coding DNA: TGTGCCAGCAGCCGAGGGACAGGGGGAAACACCATATATTTT.

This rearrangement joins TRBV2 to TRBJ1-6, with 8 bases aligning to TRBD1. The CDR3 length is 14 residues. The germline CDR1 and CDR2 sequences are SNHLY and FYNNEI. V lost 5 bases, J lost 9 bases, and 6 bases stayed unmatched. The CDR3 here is CASSPGQAISPLHF. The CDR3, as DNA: TGTGCCAGCAGTCCGGGACAGGCGATTTCACCCCTCCACTTT.

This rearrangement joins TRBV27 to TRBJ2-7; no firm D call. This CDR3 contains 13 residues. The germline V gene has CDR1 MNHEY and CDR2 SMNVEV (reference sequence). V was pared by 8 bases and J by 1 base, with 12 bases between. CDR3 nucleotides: TGTGCCAGCCGCGGCGGCGGTTCCTACGAGCAGTACTTC. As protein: CASRGGGSYEQYF.

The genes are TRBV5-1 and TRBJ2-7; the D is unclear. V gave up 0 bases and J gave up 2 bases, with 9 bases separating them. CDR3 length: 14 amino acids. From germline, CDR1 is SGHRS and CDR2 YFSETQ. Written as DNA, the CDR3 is TGCGCCAGCAGCTTGGAGGTAGCCACCTACGAGCAGTACTTC. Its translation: CASSLEVATYEQYF. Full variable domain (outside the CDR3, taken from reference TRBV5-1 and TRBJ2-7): KAGVTQTPRYLIKTRGQQVTLSCSPISGHRSVSWYQQTPGQGLQFLFEYFSETQRNKGNFPGRFSGRQFSNSRSEMNVSTLELGDSALYLCASSLEVATYEQYFGPGTRLTVT.

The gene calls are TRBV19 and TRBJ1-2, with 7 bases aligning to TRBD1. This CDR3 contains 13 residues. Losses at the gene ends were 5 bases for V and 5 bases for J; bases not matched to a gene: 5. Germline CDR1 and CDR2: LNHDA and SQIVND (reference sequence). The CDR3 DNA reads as TGTGCCAGTAGTTTACCAGGGGGATATGGCTACACCTTC. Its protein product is CASSLPGGYGYTF.

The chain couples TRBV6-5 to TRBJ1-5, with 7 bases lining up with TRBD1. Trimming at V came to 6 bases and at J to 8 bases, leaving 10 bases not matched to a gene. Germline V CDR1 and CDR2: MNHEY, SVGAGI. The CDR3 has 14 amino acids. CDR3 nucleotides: TGTGCCAGCAGAGCAATACAGGGGCGTGAGCCCCAGCATTTT. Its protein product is CASRAIQGREPQHF.

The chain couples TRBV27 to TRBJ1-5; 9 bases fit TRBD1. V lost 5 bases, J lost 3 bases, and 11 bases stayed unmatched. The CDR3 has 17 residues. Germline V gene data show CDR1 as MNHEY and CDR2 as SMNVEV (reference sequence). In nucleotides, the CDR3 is TGTGCCAGCAGTCCCCGGACAGGGGTAAATAACAATCAGCCCCAGCATTTT. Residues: CASSPRTGVNNNQPQHF.

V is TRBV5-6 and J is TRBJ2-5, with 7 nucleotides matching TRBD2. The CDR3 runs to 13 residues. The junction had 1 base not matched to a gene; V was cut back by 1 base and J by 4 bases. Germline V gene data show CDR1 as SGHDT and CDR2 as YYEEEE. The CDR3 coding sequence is TGTGCCAGCAGCTTGTGGGGGGGAGAGACCCAGTACTTC. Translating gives CASSLWGGETQYF.

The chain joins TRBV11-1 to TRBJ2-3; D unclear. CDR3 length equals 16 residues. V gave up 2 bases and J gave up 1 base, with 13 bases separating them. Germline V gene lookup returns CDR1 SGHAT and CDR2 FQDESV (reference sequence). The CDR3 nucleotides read TGTGCCAGCAGCTTAACCTCCAGTCAGGGCACAGATACGCAGTATTTT. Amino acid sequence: CASSLTSSQGTDTQYF.

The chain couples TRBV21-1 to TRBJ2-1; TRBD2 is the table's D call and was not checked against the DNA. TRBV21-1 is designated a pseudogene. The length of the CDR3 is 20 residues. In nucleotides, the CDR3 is TGTGCCAGCAGCAAAGAGGGCCTACTAGCGGGGGGGAGGTCCTACAATGAGCAGTTCTTC. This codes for CASSKEGLLAGGRSYNEQFF.

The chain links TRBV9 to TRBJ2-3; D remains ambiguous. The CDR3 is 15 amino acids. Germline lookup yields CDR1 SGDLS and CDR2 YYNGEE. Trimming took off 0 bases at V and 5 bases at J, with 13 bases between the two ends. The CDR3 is CASSVAAQRIDTQYF. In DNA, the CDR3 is TGTGCCAGCAGCGTAGCCGCCCAGCGTATAGATACGCAGTATTTT.

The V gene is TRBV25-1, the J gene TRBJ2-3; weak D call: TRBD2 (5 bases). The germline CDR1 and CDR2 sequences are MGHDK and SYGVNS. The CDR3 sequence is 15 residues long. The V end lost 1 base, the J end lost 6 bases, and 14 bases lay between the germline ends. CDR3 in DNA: TGTGCCAGCAGTGAATCTAGTTTTGGCGGGGATACGCAGTATTTT. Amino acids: CASSESSFGGDTQYF.

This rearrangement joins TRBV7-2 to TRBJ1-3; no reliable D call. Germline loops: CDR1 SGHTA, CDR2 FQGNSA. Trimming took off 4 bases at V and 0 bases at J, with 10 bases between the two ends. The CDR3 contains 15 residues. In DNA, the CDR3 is TGTGCCAGCAGCTCGACACCCGACTCTGGAAACACCATATATTTT. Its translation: CASSSTPDSGNTIYF. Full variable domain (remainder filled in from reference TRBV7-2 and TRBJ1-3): GAGVSQSPSNKVTEKGKDVELRCDPISGHTALYWYRQSLGQGLEFLIYFQGNSAPDKSGLPSDRFSAERTGGSVSTLTIQRTQQEDSAVYLCASSSTPDSGNTIYFGEGSWLTVV.

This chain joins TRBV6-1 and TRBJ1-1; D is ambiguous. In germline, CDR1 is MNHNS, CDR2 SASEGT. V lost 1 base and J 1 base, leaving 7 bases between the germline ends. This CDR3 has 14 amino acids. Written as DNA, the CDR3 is TGTGCCAGCAGTGAAGTCCTAGCGAACACTGAAGCTTTCTTT. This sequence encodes CASSEVLANTEAFF.

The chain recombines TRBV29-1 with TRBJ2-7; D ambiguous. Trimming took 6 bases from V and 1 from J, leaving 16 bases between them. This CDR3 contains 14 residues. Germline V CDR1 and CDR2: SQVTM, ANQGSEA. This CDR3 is CSVTDMKTSYEQYF. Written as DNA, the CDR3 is TGCAGCGTCACTGACATGAAAACTTCCTACGAGCAGTACTTC.

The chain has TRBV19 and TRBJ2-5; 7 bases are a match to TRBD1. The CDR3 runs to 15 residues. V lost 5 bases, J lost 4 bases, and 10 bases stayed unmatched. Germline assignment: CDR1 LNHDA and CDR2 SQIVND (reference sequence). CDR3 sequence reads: CASSVGQILGETQYF. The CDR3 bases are TGTGCCAGTAGTGTGGGACAGATCCTCGGAGAGACCCAGTACTTC.